This TCR beta chain derives from a study of cytomegalovirus exposure and HLA in healthy donors. Study results and limitations: Among the CMV-associated chains, three were confirmed in vitro as specific for CMV antigens. It was reportedly the case that the classifier diagnosed cytomegalovirus status with high specificity and sensitivity.

Researchers ran the PCR with 60 Vbeta and 13 Jbeta primers. The assay was immunoSEQ multiplex PCR, and TCRdb's table has in-frame clones only and misses some. The sample yields 200,000 or so clones, 81% seen once. Notes on this clone: Its antigen is not identified.

This sequence was found in a man aged 45-65 years in good health and CMV-seronegative. Sequencing was carried out using PBMCs.

The CDR3 loop is CASSGYFMEAGNTIYF. As DNA, the CDR3 is TGCGCCAGCAGTGGGTATTTCATGGAGGCTGGAAACACCATATATTTT. The V and J genes are TRBV10-2 and TRBJ1-3; D call uncertain. The CDR3 is made up of 16 amino acids. Trimming took off 4 bases at V and 2 bases at J, with 15 bases between the two ends. CDR1 WSHSY and CDR2 SAAADI come from the germline V gene.